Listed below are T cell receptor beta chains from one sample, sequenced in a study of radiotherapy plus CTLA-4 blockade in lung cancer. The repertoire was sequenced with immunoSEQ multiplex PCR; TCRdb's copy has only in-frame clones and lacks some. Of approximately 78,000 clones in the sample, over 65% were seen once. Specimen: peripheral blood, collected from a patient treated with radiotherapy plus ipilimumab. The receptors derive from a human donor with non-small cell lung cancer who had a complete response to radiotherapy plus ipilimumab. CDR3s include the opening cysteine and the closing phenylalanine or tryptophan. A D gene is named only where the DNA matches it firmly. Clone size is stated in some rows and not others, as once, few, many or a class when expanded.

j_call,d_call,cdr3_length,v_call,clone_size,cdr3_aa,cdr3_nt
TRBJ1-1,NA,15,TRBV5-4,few,CASYRGRGGNTEAFF,TGTGCCAGCTACCGTGGCAGGGGAGGGAACACTGAAGCTTTCTTT
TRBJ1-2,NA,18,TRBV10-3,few,CATGGGASTVAVNYGYTF,TGTGCCACGGGGGGGGGCGCCTCTACCGTGGCCGTAAACTATGGCTACACCTTC
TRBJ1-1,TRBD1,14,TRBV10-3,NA,CAISVQGANTEAFF,TGTGCCATCAGTGTACAGGGGGCGAACACTGAAGCTTTCTTT
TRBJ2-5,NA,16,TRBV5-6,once,CASSRSPELLQETQYF,TGTGCCAGCAGCCGCAGCCCTGAGCTGCTCCAAGAGACCCAGTACTTC
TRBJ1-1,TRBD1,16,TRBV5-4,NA,CASSLFFGDRDTEAFF,TGTGCCAGCAGCTTGTTTTTCGGCGACAGGGATACTGAAGCTTTCTTT
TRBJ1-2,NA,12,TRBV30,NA,CAWSVRGYGYTF,TGTGCCTGGAGTGTACGAGGGTACGGCTACACCTTC
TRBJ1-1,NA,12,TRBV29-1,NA,CSVASSVAEAFF,TGCAGCGTCGCCAGCTCAGTGGCTGAAGCTTTCTTT
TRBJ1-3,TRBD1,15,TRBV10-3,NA,CAISTDRASGNTIYF,TGTGCCATCAGTACAGACAGGGCCTCTGGAAACACCATATATTTT
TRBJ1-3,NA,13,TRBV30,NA,CAWSGLSGNTIYF,TGTGCCTGGAGTGGGTTATCTGGAAACACCATATATTTT
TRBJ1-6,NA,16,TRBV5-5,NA,CASSTPGGDYNSPLHF,TGTGCCAGCAGCACCCCCGGCGGGGACTATAATTCACCCCTCCACTTT
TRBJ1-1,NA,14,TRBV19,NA,CASSRQLGDTEAFF,TGTGCCAGTAGTAGACAGTTAGGGGACACTGAAGCTTTCTTT
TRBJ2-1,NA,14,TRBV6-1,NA,CASSEGSRNNEQFF,TGTGCCAGCAGTGAAGGATCCCGAAACAATGAGCAGTTCTTC
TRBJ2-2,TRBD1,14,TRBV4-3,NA,CASSQDDRVGELFF,TGCGCCAGCAGCCAGGATGACAGGGTCGGGGAGCTGTTTTTT
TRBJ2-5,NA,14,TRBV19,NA,CASSIGSGVETQYF,TGTGCCAGTAGTATAGGGTCAGGGGTGGAGACCCAGTACTTC
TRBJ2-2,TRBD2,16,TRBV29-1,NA,CSVEISGRRYTGELFF,TGCAGCGTTGAAATTAGCGGGAGGCGATACACCGGGGAGCTGTTTTTT
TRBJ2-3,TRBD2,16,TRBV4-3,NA,CASSQGLAGVRDTQYF,TGCGCCAGCAGCCAAGGCCTAGCGGGAGTTAGAGATACGCAGTATTTT
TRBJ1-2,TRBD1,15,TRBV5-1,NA,CASSSRQGGNYGYTF,TGCGCCAGCAGCTCCCGCCAGGGGGGAAACTATGGCTACACCTTC
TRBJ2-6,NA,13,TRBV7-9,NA,CASSSTGANVLTF,TGTGCCAGCAGCTCGACCGGGGCCAACGTCCTGACTTTC
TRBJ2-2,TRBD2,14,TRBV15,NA,CATRREGWTGELFF,TGTGCCACGCGGCGGGAGGGTTGGACCGGGGAGCTGTTTTTT
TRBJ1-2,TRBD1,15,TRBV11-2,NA,CASSLGGQGYYGYTF,TGTGCCAGCAGCTTAGGAGGACAGGGTTACTATGGCTACACCTTC
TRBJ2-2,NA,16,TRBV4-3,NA,CASSQQLLTSPGELFF,TGCGCCAGCAGCCAACAACTCCTAACGAGTCCCGGGGAGCTGTTTTTT
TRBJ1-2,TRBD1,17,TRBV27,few,CASSSRDRGPSNYGYTF,TGTGCCAGCAGTTCCCGGGACAGGGGGCCGTCTAACTATGGCTACACCTTC
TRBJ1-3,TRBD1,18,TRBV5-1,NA,CASSLVGQGAYRGNTIYF,TGCGCCAGCAGCTTGGTCGGGCAGGGGGCATATAGAGGAAACACCATATATTTT
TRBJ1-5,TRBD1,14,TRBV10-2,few,CASSKTGDNQPQHF,TGCGCCAGCAGTAAAACAGGGGATAATCAGCCCCAGCATTTT
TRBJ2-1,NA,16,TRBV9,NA,CASSVGLDPTYNEQFF,TGTGCCAGCAGCGTAGGTCTGGACCCCACCTACAATGAGCAGTTCTTC
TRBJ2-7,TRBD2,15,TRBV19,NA,CASSPGLAGFYEQYF,TGTGCCAGTTCTCCGGGACTAGCGGGGTTCTACGAGCAGTACTTC
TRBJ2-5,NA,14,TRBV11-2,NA,CASSLVHRFETQYF,TGTGCCAGCAGCTTAGTACATAGGTTTGAGACCCAGTACTTC
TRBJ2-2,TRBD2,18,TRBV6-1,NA,CASSVAPGLAGGTGELFF,TGTGCCAGCAGTGTCGCCCCGGGACTAGCGGGGGGCACCGGGGAGCTGTTTTTT
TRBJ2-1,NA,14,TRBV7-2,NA,CASSLAPGGNEQFF,TGTGCCAGCAGCTTAGCGCCAGGGGGGAATGAGCAGTTCTTC
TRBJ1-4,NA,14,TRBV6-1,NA,CASSADRSNEKLFF,TGTGCCAGCAGCGCAGACAGGAGTAATGAAAAACTGTTTTTT
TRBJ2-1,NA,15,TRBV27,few,CASNKFGPTYNEQFF,TGTGCCAGCAATAAATTTGGGCCCACGTACAATGAGCAGTTCTTC
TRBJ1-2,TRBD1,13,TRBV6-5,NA,CASSPDRGSGYTF,TGTGCCAGCAGTCCGGACAGGGGTAGTGGCTACACCTTC
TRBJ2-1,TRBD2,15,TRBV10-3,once,CAISGTSGGANEQFF,TGTGCCATCAGCGGGACTAGCGGGGGGGCCAATGAGCAGTTCTTC
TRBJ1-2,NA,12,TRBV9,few,CASSVDDYGYTF,TGTGCCAGCAGCGTAGACGACTATGGCTACACCTTC
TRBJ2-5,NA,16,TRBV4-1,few,CASSQGPAGAGETQYF,TGCGCCAGCAGCCAAGGTCCTGCGGGGGCGGGGGAGACCCAGTACTTC
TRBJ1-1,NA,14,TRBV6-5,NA,CASTLSRSHTEAFF,TGTGCCAGCACTCTGAGCAGATCCCACACTGAAGCTTTCTTT
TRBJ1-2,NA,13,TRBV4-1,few,CASSHGRTYGYTF,TGCGCCAGCAGCCACGGCAGAACTTATGGCTACACCTTC
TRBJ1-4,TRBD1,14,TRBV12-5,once,CASGLGQGGEKLFF,TGTGCTAGTGGTTTGGGACAGGGTGGTGAAAAACTGTTTTTT
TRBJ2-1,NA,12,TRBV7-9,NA,CASSKTASEQFF,TGTGCCAGCAGCAAAACAGCGTCTGAGCAGTTCTTC
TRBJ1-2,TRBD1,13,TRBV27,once,CASSEGQSFGYTF,TGTGCCAGCAGTGAGGGACAGTCATTTGGCTACACCTTC
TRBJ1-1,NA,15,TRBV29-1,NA,CSGRTANYLNTEAFF,TGCAGCGGGCGGACAGCAAACTACTTGAACACTGAAGCTTTCTTT
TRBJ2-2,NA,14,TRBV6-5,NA,CASRDILNTGELFF,TGTGCCTCTAGGGACATCTTAAACACCGGGGAGCTGTTTTTT
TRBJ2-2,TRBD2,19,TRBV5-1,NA,CASSSLAGGNQIRSGELFF,TGCGCCAGCAGCTCACTAGCGGGAGGGAACCAGATCAGGAGCGGGGAGCTGTTTTTT
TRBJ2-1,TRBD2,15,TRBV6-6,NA,CASIKAGAAYNEQFF,TGTGCCAGCATTAAAGCGGGAGCGGCCTACAATGAGCAGTTCTTC
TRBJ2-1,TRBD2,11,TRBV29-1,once,CSVAIAGAKFF,TGCAGCGTTGCCATTGCGGGAGCGAAGTTCTTC
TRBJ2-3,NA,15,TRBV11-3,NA,CASSRGGLAPHTQYF,TGTGCCAGCAGCCGTGGCGGTCTAGCCCCTCATACGCAGTATTTT
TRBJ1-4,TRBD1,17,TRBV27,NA,CASSLGDSGSRGEKLFF,TGTGCCAGCAGTTTAGGGGACAGTGGGTCTAGGGGGGAAAAACTGTTTTTT
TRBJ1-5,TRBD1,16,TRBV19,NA,CASSRRQGTSNQPQHF,TGTGCCAGTAGTAGGAGACAGGGGACTAGCAATCAGCCCCAGCATTTT
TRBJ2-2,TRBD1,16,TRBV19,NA,CASRHGGDRGTGELFF,TGTGCCAGTAGGCACGGTGGGGACAGGGGAACCGGGGAGCTGTTTTTT
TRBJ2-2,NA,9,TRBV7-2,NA,CGDTGELFF,TGTGGGGACACCGGGGAGCTGTTTTTT
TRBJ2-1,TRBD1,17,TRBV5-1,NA,CASSSPDRAPTYNEQFF,TGCGCCAGCAGCTCCCCTGACAGGGCCCCAACCTACAATGAGCAGTTCTTC
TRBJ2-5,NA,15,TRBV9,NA,CASSGVRRNQETQYF,TGTGCCAGCAGCGGGGTTAGGCGGAACCAAGAGACCCAGTACTTC
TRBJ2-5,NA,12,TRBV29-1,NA,CSVRQAQETQYF,TGCAGCGTTAGGCAGGCGCAAGAGACCCAGTACTTC
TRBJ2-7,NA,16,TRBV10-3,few,CAISESMVTTTYEQYF,TGTGCCATCAGTGAGTCGATGGTAACCACAACCTACGAGCAGTACTTC